This T cell receptor (beta chain) comes out of a study of T-cell reconstitution after alpha-beta-depleted transplantation in children. This clonotype was observed at least ten times. The V gene's germline CDR1 is DFQATT and CDR2 SNEGSKA (reference sequence). The CDR3 is 14 amino acids. The ends were cut back, 5 bases at V and 0 bases at J, with 10 bases in the middle. The TCRbeta library incorporated unique molecular identifiers. TCRdb fed the PCR reads into MiXCR, producing one record per CDR3 protein. The data contain approximately 800,000 distinct CDR3 sequences, 16% of them singletons. This sequence originates from a male patient younger than 18 who had a stem cell transplant for acute lymphoblastic leukemia, so the T cells may come from the graft donor. The chain links TRBV20-1 to TRBJ2-2; D gene unclear. Sequenced material: PBMCs, mostly from graft donor cells, taken 360 days after TCRalphabeta/CD19-depleted stem cell transplant. CDR3 amino acids: CSARGGTNTGELFF. The CDR3 region has the DNA TGCAGTGCTCGCGGCGGAACGAACACCGGGGAGCTGTTTTTT.